This T cell receptor beta chain derives from a study of blood T cell repertoires in COVID-19. Study details: From T cells, B-cell-depleted T cells, or PBMCs came the material, which was cDNA or gDNA.

As processed by the authors: Amplification with reference gene primers provided the estimates of nucleated cell counts. Clones were sequenced by immunoSEQ multiplex PCR, and TCRdb holds only the in-frame ones, with some missing. V and J calls and clone size come straight from that table; D and trimming were deduced from the DNA. The sample has 120,000 to 150,000 clones, 79% seen once. Sequenced input: peripheral blood. This receptor was obtained from a man aged 55 to 70 with acute or convalescent COVID-19.

The CDR3 coding sequence is TGTGCCAGCAGCTCAACTCCTGGGGACAGGGGATGGTACGAGCAGTACTTC. Its protein is CASSSTPGDRGWYEQYF. The chain has TRBV7-2 and TRBJ2-7; 10 bases fit TRBD1. Germline loops: CDR1 SGHTA, CDR2 FQGNSA. V dropped 4 bases and J dropped 4; count of bases not matched to a gene: 13. The CDR3 spans 17 residues.